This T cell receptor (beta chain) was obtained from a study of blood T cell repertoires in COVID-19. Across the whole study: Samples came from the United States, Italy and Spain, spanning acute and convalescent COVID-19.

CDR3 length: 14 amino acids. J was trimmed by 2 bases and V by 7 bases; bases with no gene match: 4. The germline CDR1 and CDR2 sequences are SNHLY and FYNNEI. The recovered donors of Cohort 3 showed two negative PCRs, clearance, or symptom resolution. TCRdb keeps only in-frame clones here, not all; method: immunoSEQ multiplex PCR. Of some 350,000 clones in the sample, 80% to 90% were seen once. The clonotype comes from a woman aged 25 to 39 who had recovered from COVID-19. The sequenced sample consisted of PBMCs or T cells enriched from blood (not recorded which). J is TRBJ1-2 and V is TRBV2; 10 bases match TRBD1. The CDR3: CASTGQGPNYGYTF. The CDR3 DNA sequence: TGTGCCAGCACGGGACAGGGGCCAAACTATGGCTACACCTTC.